This TCR beta chain is drawn from a study of shared clonotypes between healthy human individuals. Study-wide points: The four-donor shared clonotypes exceeded non-shared clonotypes in generation probability, with non-shared ones scoring lower. Memory subsets had estimated richness that was generally smaller than that of naive subsets. The study found about 5% of naive CD4 clonotypes shared across several donors.

Concerning this clone itself: Its specificity is not known.

This CDR3 comprises 14 residues. Trimming took 1 base from V and 3 from J, leaving 8 bases between them. Germline V gene data show CDR1 as SGHRS and CDR2 as YFSETQ. The data were produced by immunoSEQ multiplex PCR, yet TCRdb's version contains in-frame clones alone and is incomplete. Of 650,000 to 800,000 clones in the sample, roughly two thirds were seen once. The sequence was obtained from a woman aged 30 to 39 in good health. V usage is TRBV5-1 and J usage is TRBJ1-3, with D possibly being TRBD1 (5 bases). The sequenced sample was memory CD4+ T cells sorted from blood. Subset here: CD45RA-negative fraction. The DNA for the CDR3 is TGCGCCAGCAGCTTGACGCAGGGTGGAAACACCATATATTTT. Protein sequence: CASSLTQGGNTIYF.